This TCR beta chain was profiled in a study of shared clonotypes between healthy human individuals. The CDR3 has 15 amino acids. V dropped 3 bases and J dropped 2; count of bases not matched to a gene: 3. In germline, CDR1 is LGHNA, CDR2 YNFKEQ. Naive CD8 cells comprised CD45RO-negative, CCR7-positively selected cells, excluding terminally differentiated effector memory CD45RA+ cells. Healthy HIV-negative adults without recent acute infections or vaccinations served as donors. The donor cohort consisted entirely of Caucasian adults residing in Nashville, Tennessee. The method was immunoSEQ multiplex PCR; TCRdb's version includes in-frame clones alone and lacks a portion of them. This table holds around 1.9 million clones, about 94% found once.

The specimen was naive CD8+ T cells from PBMCs. This sequence originates from a man aged 18-30 years in good health. Some clones in this sample may be carry-over from other donors' samples. V is TRBV4-2 and J is TRBJ1-5; TRBD1 agrees at 8 bases. CDR3 sequence (DNA): TGTGCCAGCAGCCAGACAGGGGCAGGCAATCAGCCCCAGCATTTT. Its translation: CASSQTGAGNQPQHF.